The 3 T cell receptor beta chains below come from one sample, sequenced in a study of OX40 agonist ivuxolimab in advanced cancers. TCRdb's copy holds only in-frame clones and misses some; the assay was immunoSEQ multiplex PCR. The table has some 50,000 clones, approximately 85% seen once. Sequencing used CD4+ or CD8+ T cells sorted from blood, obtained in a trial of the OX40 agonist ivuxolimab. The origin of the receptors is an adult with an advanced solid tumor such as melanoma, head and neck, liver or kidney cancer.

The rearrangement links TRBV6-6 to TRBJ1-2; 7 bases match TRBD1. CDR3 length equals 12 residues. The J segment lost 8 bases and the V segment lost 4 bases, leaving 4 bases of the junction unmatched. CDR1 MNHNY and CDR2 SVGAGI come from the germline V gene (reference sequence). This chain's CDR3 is CASSLQGQGYTF. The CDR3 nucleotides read TGTGCCAGCAGTTTACAGGGGCAAGGCTACACCTTC.

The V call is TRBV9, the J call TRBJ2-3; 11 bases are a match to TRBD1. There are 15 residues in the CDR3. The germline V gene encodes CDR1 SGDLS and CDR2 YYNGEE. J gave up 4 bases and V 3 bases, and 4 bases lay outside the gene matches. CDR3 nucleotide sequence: TGTGCCAGCAGCGCAGGGACAGGGGGACCAGATACGCAGTATTTT. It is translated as CASSAGTGGPDTQYF.

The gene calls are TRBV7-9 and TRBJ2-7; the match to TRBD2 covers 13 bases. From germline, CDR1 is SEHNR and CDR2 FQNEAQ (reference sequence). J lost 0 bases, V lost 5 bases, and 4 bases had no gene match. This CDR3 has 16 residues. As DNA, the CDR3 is TGTGCCAGCAGCCCGGGACTAGCGGGAAACTCCTACGAGCAGTACTTC. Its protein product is CASSPGLAGNSYEQYF.